These 23 T cell receptor beta chains came from one sample sequenced in a study of shared clonotypes between healthy human individuals. Profiling relied on immunoSEQ multiplex PCR, and the TCRdb table lists in-frame clones only, not all of them. The sample holds about 2.4 million clones, roughly 92% seen once. Sequenced: naive CD4+ T cells sorted from blood. Subset here: CD45RA+ positively selected. These receptors were obtained from a man aged 18 to 30 in good health.

CDR3 DNA sequence: TGCGCCAGCAGCTTGGTTAGTCTCCCAGAGGGGGGGAATGAGCAGTTCTTC. It is translated as CASSLVSLPEGGNEQFF. The genes are TRBV5-1 and TRBJ2-1, with D maybe TRBD2 (7 bases). The CDR3 spans 17 residues. Germline CDR1 is SGHRS and CDR2 is YFSETQ. V lost 0 bases and J lost 7, with 20 bases in between.

This clone has just one count. The V gene is TRBV18, the J gene TRBJ1-6, with TRBD1 matching 10 bases. The V and J ends lost 6 bases and 9 bases, in that order; junction bases with no gene match: 5. Germline V gives CDR1 KGHSH, CDR2 LQKENI. The CDR3 covers 14 residues. CDR3 sequence: CASSPTGGGSPLHF. The CDR3, as DNA: TGTGCCAGCTCCCCGACAGGGGGCGGTTCACCCCTCCACTTT. Using reference TRBV18 and TRBJ1-6 for the parts outside the CDR3, the full variable domain is NAGVMQNPRHLVRRRGQEARLRCSPMKGHSHVYWYRQLPEEGLKFMVYLQKENIIDESGMPKERFSAEFPKEGPSILRIQQVVRGDSAAYFCASSPTGGGSPLHFGNGTRLTVT.

CDR3 residues: CASSLAFGQGHEQYF. CDR3 coding DNA: TGTGCCAGCAGCTTAGCATTCGGACAGGGGCACGAGCAGTACTTC. The V and J genes are TRBV11-2 and TRBJ2-7; 9 bases map to TRBD1. CDR1 and CDR2 from the germline V gene are SGHAT and FQNNGV. J was trimmed by 5 bases and V by 1 base; bases with no gene match: 6. The CDR3 consists of 15 residues.

This chain links TRBV6-6 with TRBJ2-7, with 13 bases identical to TRBD2. This CDR3 spans 16 amino acids. V gave up 0 bases and J gave up 3 bases; unmatched junction bases: 2. Germline CDR1 and CDR2: MNHNY and SVGAGI (reference sequence). This CDR3 is CASSYSTSGRIYEQYF. The CDR3 bases are TGTGCCAGCAGTTACTCGACTAGCGGGAGGATCTACGAGCAGTACTTC.

This chain connects TRBV10-2 to TRBJ2-5; possible D gene TRBD1, 5 bases. V was cut by 8 bases and J by 5 bases, with 12 bases left in between. Germline V gives CDR1 WSHSY, CDR2 SAAADI. The CDR3 runs 12 residues. The CDR3 spells CASGWTRETQYF. The CDR3 DNA follows: TGCGCCAGCGGTTGGACACGGGAGACCCAGTACTTC.

A few counts support this clone. The chain has TRBV19 and TRBJ2-2; a possible D gene is TRBD1 (6 bases). Between the trimmed V and J ends, which lost 9 bases and 0 bases, there was a span of 11 bases. The CDR3 is 14 residues long. The germline V gene encodes CDR1 LNHDA and CDR2 SQIVND (reference sequence). The CDR3 spells CASGTGPNTGELFF. In DNA form, the CDR3 reads TGTGCCAGCGGTACAGGGCCGAACACCGGGGAGCTGTTTTTT.

The CDR3 DNA sequence: TGTGCCAGCAGTGATTACGGGACAAATACCTACAATGAGCAGTTCTTC. Amino acids: CASSDYGTNTYNEQFF. J is TRBJ2-1 and V is TRBV6-1; D might be TRBD1 (6 bases). This CDR3 comprises 16 residues. Trimming shortened V by 3 bases and J by 2 bases, and 14 bases separated the two germline ends. Germline V gene sequence: CDR1 MNHNS, CDR2 SASEGT.

The gene calls are TRBV9 and TRBJ1-6, with D tentatively TRBD1 (6 bases). This CDR3 contains 17 residues. The V end was cut by 1 base, the J end by 4 bases, with 15 bases between. Germline V CDR1 and CDR2: SGDLS, YYNGEE. CDR3 sequence reads: CASSVSDRPPYNSPLHF. The DNA for the CDR3 is TGTGCCAGCAGCGTATCAGACAGGCCCCCATATAATTCACCCCTCCACTTT.

This sequence joins TRBV6-5 and TRBJ1-1; tentatively, D is TRBD1 (6 bases). Trimming took off 5 bases at V and 5 bases at J, with 12 bases between the two ends. Germline V lookup: CDR1 MNHEY, CDR2 SVGAGI. CDR3 length equals 13 residues. As DNA, the CDR3 is TGTGCCAGCAGTGGTACAGGGAAAACTGAAGCTTTCTTT. Translated, it gives CASSGTGKTEAFF.

The V gene is TRBV25-1, the J gene TRBJ2-2; D ambiguous. Germline CDR1 is MGHDK and CDR2 is SYGVNS. Trimming removed 8 bases at V and 3 bases at J, with 7 bases between. The CDR3 is made up of 12 amino acids. The CDR3 bases are TGTGCCAGCGGTAGAGACACCGGGGAGCTGTTTTTT. Amino acid sequence: CASGRDTGELFF.

This chain uses TRBV28 with TRBJ2-6, with TRBD1 matching 9 bases. Germline CDR1 and CDR2: MDHEN and SYDVKM. Unmatched junction bases numbered 8, after V lost 5 bases and J lost 0 bases. The CDR3 sequence is 18 residues long. The CDR3 sequence: CASSRLDRGYSGANVLTF. For the CDR3, the DNA is TGTGCCAGCAGTCGATTGGACAGGGGATACTCTGGGGCCAACGTCCTGACTTTC.

The chain is built from TRBV11-2 and TRBJ2-5; a weak D match, TRBD1 (6 bases). The V gene's germline CDR1 is SGHAT and CDR2 FQNNGV. CDR3 length: 15 amino acids. Trimming took off 1 base at V and 5 bases at J, with 14 bases between the two ends. This CDR3 is CASSLVGAPGETQYF. CDR3 nucleotide sequence: TGTGCCAGCAGCTTAGTGGGGGCGCCGGGGGAGACCCAGTACTTC.

This chain connects TRBV11-3 to TRBJ2-1; 7 bases line up with TRBD1. Germline V CDR1 and CDR2: SGHNT, YENEEA. The trim removed 5 bases at V and 0 bases at J, leaving 7 bases unmatched. This CDR3 comprises 16 residues. CDR3 amino acids: CASSPRQGGSYNEQFF. CDR3 DNA sequence: TGTGCCAGCAGCCCCCGACAGGGTGGCTCCTACAATGAGCAGTTCTTC.

The chain recombines TRBV6-5 with TRBJ1-2, with 7 bases lining up with TRBD1. The germline gives CDR1 MNHEY, CDR2 SVGAGI. This CDR3 is 13 amino acids long. Trimming took 7 bases from V and 6 from J; bases not matched to a gene: 8. DNA for the CDR3: TGTGCCAGCATCCGGACAGGAGGAAATGGCTACACCTTC. This sequence encodes CASIRTGGNGYTF.

This clone was seen only a few times. The chain carries TRBV7-2 and TRBJ2-7, with 7 nucleotides matching TRBD1. The germline V gene encodes CDR1 SGHTA and CDR2 FQGNSA. The ends lost 5 bases at V and 3 bases at J; junction bases unmatched: 4. The CDR3 runs 13 residues. The CDR3 protein is CASSQRTGYEQYF. In DNA form, the CDR3 reads TGTGCCAGCAGCCAAAGGACAGGCTACGAGCAGTACTTC.

CDR3 nucleotide sequence: TGCAGCGTTGAAGTGGGGACGAACACTGAAGCTTTCTTT. Translating it yields CSVEVGTNTEAFF. This chain links TRBV29-1 with TRBJ1-1; TRBD1 is a possible D gene (5 bases). The length of the CDR3 is 13 residues. Trimming pared 1 base from V and 1 base from J, leaving 7 bases between. Per germline, CDR1 SQVTM and CDR2 ANQGSEA.

The V and J genes are TRBV27 and TRBJ1-5; TRBD1 agrees at 8 bases. The CDR3 extends over 15 amino acids. CDR1 and CDR2 from the germline V gene are MNHEY and SMNVEV (reference sequence). With 6 bases clipped from V and 0 bases from J, the junction kept 4 bases outside the gene matches. The CDR3 loop reads CASRTGGYSNQPQHF. The CDR3 coding sequence is TGTGCCAGCAGAACAGGGGGTTATAGCAATCAGCCCCAGCATTTT.

This chain uses TRBV5-3 with TRBJ1-5; TRBD1 agrees at 7 bases. TRBV5-3 is given ORF status, its function remaining uncertain. The CDR3 is 13 amino acids. After removal of 9 bases from V and 2 bases from J, the junction contained 5 bases not matched to a gene. The CDR3 sequence is CATPTGRNQPQHF. DNA for the CDR3: TGTGCCACCCCGACAGGGCGCAATCAGCCCCAGCATTTT.

This clone was recorded once. CDR3 sequence (DNA): TGTGCCAGCTCAGGGGACCGATCCTCATCCGAGCAGTACTTC. Residues: CASSGDRSSSEQYF. The chain couples TRBV18 to TRBJ2-7; D tentatively fits TRBD1 or TRBD2 (5 bases each). The CDR3 covers 14 residues. Trimming took 5 bases from V and 6 from J, leaving 17 bases between them. CDR1 KGHSH and CDR2 LQKENI come from the germline V gene.

The chain combines TRBV2 with TRBJ2-7; perhaps D is TRBD1 or TRBD2 (5 bases each). CDR3 size: 12 residues. Germline V gives CDR1 SNHLY, CDR2 FYNNEI. Trimming pared 3 bases from V and 7 bases from J, leaving 10 bases between. The CDR3, as DNA: TGTGCCAGCAGTGAGGGGGAATGGGAGCAGTACTTC. Amino acid sequence: CASSEGEWEQYF.

This clone was seen only once. Within the sample, other DNA sequences also encode this same CDR3. This sequence joins TRBV5-1 and TRBJ2-3, with TRBD1 matching 9 bases. The CDR3 is made up of 15 amino acids. Germline CDR1 SGHRS, CDR2 YFSETQ. With V trimmed by 1 base and J by 3 bases, 3 bases remained unmatched. The CDR3 loop is CASSLRGQGTDTQYF. The CDR3 DNA reads as TGCGCCAGCAGCTTGCGGGGACAGGGTACAGATACGCAGTATTTT.

The CDR3 DNA sequence: TGTGCTAGTGAACAGACAGGGGGCTTGGGAGAGACCCAGTACTTC. Translated, it gives CASEQTGGLGETQYF. This rearrangement joins TRBV12-5 to TRBJ2-5, with 10 nucleotides matching TRBD1. V dropped 7 bases and J dropped 4; count of bases not matched to a gene: 9. This CDR3 comprises 15 residues. Germline V CDR1 and CDR2: LGHNT, FRNRAP.

The genes are TRBV5-1 and TRBJ1-1; TRBD1 agrees at 7 bases. Germline V CDR1 and CDR2: SGHRS, YFSETQ. The CDR3 extends over 16 amino acids. Trimming cost V 4 bases and J 0 bases; bases outside gene matches: 9. The CDR3 loop reads CASSGTGTDVNTEAFF. The CDR3 nucleotides are TGCGCCAGCAGCGGGACCGGGACAGACGTGAACACTGAAGCTTTCTTT.